Listed here are 14 T cell receptor beta chains from one sample, sequenced in a study of cytomegalovirus exposure and HLA in healthy donors. The study ran its PCR with 60 Vbeta and 13 Jbeta primers. Data came from immunoSEQ multiplex PCR; TCRdb stores just in-frame clones and leaves some out. This table has about 100,000 clones, 50% to 65% appearing once. The sample consisted of PBMCs. These TCRs come from a man between 25 and 39 years old in good health and CMV-seropositive.

V usage is TRBV30 and J usage is TRBJ2-7, with 7 bases aligning to TRBD2. Losses at the gene ends were 0 bases for V and 2 bases for J; bases not matched to a gene: 10. Germline V gene data show CDR1 as GTSNPN and CDR2 as SVGIG (reference sequence). This CDR3 has 16 amino acids. CDR3 DNA: TGTGCCTGGAGTGTACCTCTCCCTAGCGGAACCTACGAGCAGTACTTC. Its protein is CAWSVPLPSGTYEQYF.

The chain joins TRBV19 to TRBJ2-1; D is perhaps TRBD2 (6 bases). From germline, CDR1 is LNHDA and CDR2 SQIVND (reference sequence). The CDR3 contains 13 residues. Between the trimmed V and J ends, which lost 10 bases and 2 bases, there was a span of 12 bases. The DNA for the CDR3 is TGTGCCACCAGGACGGGGGCCTACAATGAGCAGTTCTTC. Translated: CATRTGAYNEQFF.

The rearrangement uses TRBV2 and TRBJ2-5; 7 bases fit TRBD2. The J segment lost 7 bases and the V segment lost 0 bases, leaving 2 bases of the junction unmatched. This CDR3 comprises 13 residues. Germline V gene sequence: CDR1 SNHLY, CDR2 FYNNEI. As DNA, the CDR3 is TGTGCCAGCAGTGAAGCGGGGGGGAGGACCCAGTACTTC. The encoded protein is CASSEAGGRTQYF.

This CDR3 is CAWKPGYGNSPLHF. For the CDR3, the DNA is TGTGCCTGGAAGCCGGGGTACGGGAATTCACCCCTCCACTTT. J is TRBJ1-6 and V is TRBV30, with D unclear. CDR3 length equals 14 residues. Germline V gene lookup returns CDR1 GTSNPN and CDR2 SVGIG (reference sequence). Trimming took off 4 bases at V and 7 bases at J, with 14 bases between the two ends. The full variable domain, its missing parts supplied by reference TRBV30 and TRBJ1-6, is SQTIHQWPATLVQPVGSPLSLECTVEGTSNPNLYWYRQAAGRGLQLLFYSVGIGQISSEVPQNLSASRPQDRQFILSSKKLLLSDSGFYLCAWKPGYGNSPLHFGNGTRLTVT.

The genes are TRBV6-1 and TRBJ1-1; D gene unclear. With 4 bases removed from V and 6 bases from J, the gap between germline ends came to 18 bases. The CDR3 is 15 amino acids. Germline V gives CDR1 MNHNS, CDR2 SASEGT. The CDR3 here is CASSAEWGVRAEAFF. As DNA, the CDR3 is TGTGCCAGCAGTGCGGAATGGGGAGTGAGGGCTGAAGCTTTCTTT.

This clone was seen once. The genes are TRBV27 and TRBJ2-3; the D is unclear. Trimming stripped 2 bases from V and 5 bases from J, with 2 bases between. Germline CDR1 is MNHEY and CDR2 is SMNVEV (reference sequence). This CDR3 is built from 11 residues. The DNA of the CDR3 is TGTGCCAGCAGTTTACAAGATACGCAGTATTTT. It yields the protein CASSLQDTQYF.

The sample holds one count of this clone. The rearrangement links TRBV6-5 to TRBJ2-2; the D gene is possibly TRBD1 (5 bases). The V gene's germline CDR1 is MNHEY and CDR2 SVGAGI. Trimming stripped 11 bases from V and 4 bases from J, with 14 bases between. This CDR3 is 13 amino acids long. The CDR3 region is CAARGYGTGELFF. DNA for the CDR3: TGTGCCGCAAGGGGCTACGGCACCGGGGAGCTGTTTTTT.

The V call is TRBV7-2, the J call TRBJ2-5; D perhaps matches TRBD2 (6 bases). Germline V lookup: CDR1 SGHTA, CDR2 FQGNSA. Trimming removed 2 bases from V and 5 bases from J, with 12 bases in between. The CDR3 is made up of 14 amino acids. CDR3 sequence (DNA): TGTGCCAGCAGCTTATCAACCGGAGGGGAGACCCAGTACTTC. Translating it yields CASSLSTGGETQYF.

This clone has just a few counts. The V gene is TRBV6-1, the J gene TRBJ2-2; 7 bases are shared with TRBD1. The germline CDR1 and CDR2 sequences are MNHNS and SASEGT. The CDR3 loop spans 14 amino acids. Losses at the gene ends were 3 bases for V and 6 bases for J; bases not matched to a gene: 4. CDR3 protein: CASSDATGSGELFF. The CDR3 DNA sequence: TGTGCCAGCAGTGATGCGACAGGGTCCGGGGAGCTGTTTTTT.

This clone occurred once. The rearrangement joins TRBV19 to TRBJ2-1; 11 nucleotides align to TRBD2. The CDR3 length is 14 residues. V lost 2 bases to trimming and J lost 7 bases; unmatched junction nucleotides: 1. Looked up from germline, CDR1 is LNHDA and CDR2 is SQIVND (reference sequence). CDR3 DNA sequence: TGTGCCAGTAGTATATTAGCGGGGGGGAATGAGCAGTTCTTC. Translated, it gives CASSILAGGNEQFF.

The rearrangement joins TRBV7-9 to TRBJ1-1; D remains ambiguous. V was trimmed by 3 bases and J by 3 bases, leaving 8 bases between them. The germline gives CDR1 SEHNR, CDR2 FQNEAQ (reference sequence). The CDR3 sequence is 13 residues long. CDR3 amino acids: CASSFAGDTEAFF. CDR3 coding DNA: TGTGCCAGCAGCTTTGCAGGCGACACTGAAGCTTTCTTT.

The chain recombines TRBV12-5 with TRBJ1-1; D is ambiguous. This CDR3 contains 12 residues. The germline CDR1 and CDR2 sequences are LGHNT and FRNRAP. V was cut by 0 bases and J by 11 bases, with 10 bases left in between. The CDR3 nucleotides read TGTGCTAGTGGTTTGGTCGGTTATCGGGCTTTCTTT. It specifies CASGLVGYRAFF.

This clone was detected a few times. The V gene is TRBV7-2, the J gene TRBJ2-1, with a weak D call TRBD2 (6 bases). V was clipped by 6 bases and J by 6 bases, with 12 bases between them. The CDR3 totals 13 residues. CDR1 is SGHTA and CDR2 is FQGNSA in the germline V gene. The CDR3 nucleotides are TGTGCCAGCAGACCAGGGACTTTCAATGAGCAGTTCTTC. Its translation: CASRPGTFNEQFF.

The chain uses TRBV19 and TRBJ1-2; D possibly corresponds to TRBD1 (5 bases). Germline V lookup: CDR1 LNHDA, CDR2 SQIVND (reference sequence). V lost 5 bases and J lost 3, with 10 bases in between. The CDR3 has 13 residues. The CDR3 DNA reads as TGTGCCAGTAGTGGGGGGGGAGACTATGGCTACACCTTC. Residues: CASSGGGDYGYTF.